These 8 T cell receptor beta chains came from one sample sequenced in a study of radiation and T cells in renal cell carcinoma. Profiled with immunoSEQ multiplex PCR; TCRdb holds only in-frame clones, not every one. The table has fewer than 25,000 clones, approximately 54% seen once; the top ten hold less than 25%. Sample treatment: treatment-naive control, cytoreductive nephrectomy. The sequences come from tumor tissue, collected from a patient whose treatment was nephrectomy without radiotherapy. The receptors derive from a human donor with renal cell carcinoma.

The chain couples TRBV5-1 to TRBJ1-2; 7 bases match TRBD1. This CDR3 spans 13 amino acids. V dropped 2 bases and J dropped 8; count of bases not matched to a gene: 6. The germline CDR1 and CDR2 sequences are SGHRS and YFSETQ. CDR3 bases: TGCGCCAGCAGCTTCCCAGGGACAGACGGCTACACCTTC. This sequence encodes CASSFPGTDGYTF.

This chain links TRBV14 with TRBJ2-5; 7 bases align to TRBD1. The CDR3 consists of 14 residues. Per the germline V gene, CDR1 is SGHDN and CDR2 is FVKESK. V gave up 1 base and J gave up 2 bases; unmatched junction bases: 1. The chain's CDR3 is CASSQGQGQETQYF. Written as DNA, the CDR3 is TGTGCCAGCAGCCAAGGACAGGGTCAAGAGACCCAGTACTTC. Together with reference TRBV14 and TRBJ2-5, the CDR3 gives the full variable domain: EAGVTQFPSHSVIEKGQTVTLRCDPISGHDNLYWYRRVMGKEIKFLLHFVKESKQDESGMPNNRFLAERTGGTYSTLKVQPAELEDSGVYFCASSQGQGQETQYFGPGTRLLVL.

The chain links TRBV4-3 to TRBJ1-1; D uncertain. Germline CDR1 and CDR2: LGHNA and YSLEER. The V end lost 3 bases, the J end lost 1 base, and 3 bases lay between the germline ends. The CDR3 contains 12 residues. CDR3 in DNA: TGCGCCAGCAGCCACAGGAACACTGAAGCTTTCTTT. Protein: CASSHRNTEAFF.

The rearrangement joins TRBV18 to TRBJ2-1; D remains ambiguous. The CDR3 has 13 residues. CDR1 is KGHSH and CDR2 is LQKENI in the germline V gene. Deletions cut 0 bases from V and 1 base from J, with 1 base between. CDR3 coding DNA: TGTGCCAGCTCACCACCGTCCTACAATGAGCAGTTCTTC. It yields the protein CASSPPSYNEQFF. Full variable domain (outside the CDR3, taken from reference TRBV18 and TRBJ2-1): NAGVMQNPRHLVRRRGQEARLRCSPMKGHSHVYWYRQLPEEGLKFMVYLQKENIIDESGMPKERFSAEFPKEGPSILRIQQVVRGDSAAYFCASSPPSYNEQFFGPGTRLTVL.

The genes are TRBV4-1 and TRBJ1-2; 8 bases match TRBD1. The CDR3 loop spans 14 amino acids. Trimming cost V 3 bases and J 7 bases; bases outside gene matches: 7. The V gene's germline CDR1 is MGHRA and CDR2 YSYEKL. In DNA form, the CDR3 reads TGCGCCAGCAGCCAGGGCAGGGGGCTTGTTGGCTACACCTTC. Amino acid sequence: CASSQGRGLVGYTF.

The genes are TRBV25-1 and TRBJ1-1; the match to TRBD1 covers 9 bases. The germline gives CDR1 MGHDK, CDR2 SYGVNS. The CDR3 contains 14 residues. Trimming removed 6 bases from V and 5 bases from J; junction bases left unmatched: 7. CDR3 sequence reads: CASSLTGGSTEAFF. CDR3 sequence (DNA): TGTGCCAGCAGCCTCACAGGGGGCTCGACTGAAGCTTTCTTT. Variable domain in full (rest from reference TRBV25-1 and TRBJ1-1): EADIYQTPRYLVIGTGKKITLECSQTMGHDKMYWYQQDPGMELHLIHYSYGVNSTEKGDLSSESTVSRIRTEHFPLTLESARPSHTSQYLCASSLTGGSTEAFFGQGTRLTVV.

The CDR3 loop reads CASSQAGGLVETQYF. DNA for the CDR3: TGCGCCAGCAGCCAAGCGGGGGGGCTCGTGGAGACCCAGTACTTC. The chain links TRBV4-3 to TRBJ2-5; 8 bases match TRBD2. This CDR3 is 15 amino acids long. Germline trimming cut 1 base from V and 5 bases from J; bases unmatched to any gene: 6. Germline assignment: CDR1 LGHNA and CDR2 YSLEER.

The rearrangement links TRBV5-8 to TRBJ2-5; TRBD2 matches 12 bases. The CDR3 loop spans 16 amino acids. With 2 bases clipped from V and 2 bases from J, the junction kept 4 bases outside the gene matches. Germline values: CDR1 SGHTS, CDR2 YDEGEE. In DNA form, the CDR3 reads TGTGCCAGCAGCTTCGGACTAGCGGGGAGACAAGAGACCCAGTACTTC. This translates into CASSFGLAGRQETQYF.